The 22 T cell receptor beta chains reported below all come from one sample, sequenced in a study of blood T cell repertoires in COVID-19. The data were produced by immunoSEQ multiplex PCR, yet TCRdb's version contains in-frame clones alone and is incomplete. The table shows under 400,000 clones, with around 87% occurring only once. Sequencing used peripheral blood. Source of these receptors: a woman aged 25-40 years with COVID-19, enrolled during active disease.

The J gene is TRBJ1-2, the V gene TRBV11-2; the D is unclear. V lost 4 bases, J lost 3 bases, and 18 bases lay in between. Germline V gene data show CDR1 as SGHAT and CDR2 as FQNNGV. This CDR3 spans 16 amino acids. This CDR3 is CASSSETPKQDYGYTF. In nucleotides, the CDR3 is TGTGCCAGCAGCTCCGAAACACCAAAGCAGGACTATGGCTACACCTTC.

The rearrangement joins TRBV7-9 to TRBJ2-7; a weak D match, TRBD2 (5 bases). Trimming left V 3 bases short and J 0 bases short, with 12 bases between. CDR1 is SEHNR, CDR2 FQNEAQ, per germline (reference sequence). The CDR3 has 15 residues. The CDR3 coding sequence is TGTGCCAGCAGCTTTGGCGGGTCTTACTCCTACGAGCAGTACTTC. This encodes CASSFGGSYSYEQYF.

The J gene is TRBJ2-7, the V gene TRBV4-1, with 9 bases identical to TRBD2. Germline assignment: CDR1 MGHRA and CDR2 YSYEKL. The junction had 6 bases not matched to a gene; V was cut back by 3 bases and J by 6 bases. This CDR3 comprises 14 residues. The CDR3 loop reads CASSQISGSAEQYF. As DNA, the CDR3 is TGCGCCAGCAGCCAGATTAGCGGGAGTGCCGAGCAGTACTTC.

The chain employs TRBV5-1 and TRBJ2-5; TRBD1 matches at 9 bases. CDR1 and CDR2 (germline): SGHRS, YFSETQ. The V gene end was trimmed by 3 bases and the J gene end by 5 bases; junction bases not matched to a gene: 5. This CDR3 is 14 amino acids long. CDR3 sequence: CASSSTGGRETQYF. The CDR3 DNA reads as TGCGCCAGCAGCTCTACAGGGGGCAGGGAGACCCAGTACTTC.

The rearrangement uses TRBV19 and TRBJ2-1; 14 nucleotides line up with TRBD2. The CDR3 runs 14 residues. Trimming at V came to 8 bases and at J to 8 bases, leaving 5 bases not matched to a gene. Germline CDR1 LNHDA, CDR2 SQIVND (reference sequence). The CDR3 nucleotides are TGTGCCAGTTCGACTAGCGGGAGGGCCCATGAGCAGTTCTTC. Translating it yields CASSTSGRAHEQFF. Variable domain in full (rest from reference TRBV19 and TRBJ2-1): DGGITQSPKYLFRKEGQNVTLSCEQNLNHDAMYWYRQDPGQGLRLIYYSQIVNDFQKGDIAEGYSVSREKKESFPLTVTSAQKNPTAFYLCASSTSGRAHEQFFGPGTRLTVL.

This clone was seen only once. V gene TRBV9 combines with J gene TRBJ1-6; D uncertain. Germline lookup yields CDR1 SGDLS and CDR2 YYNGEE. Trimming shortened V by 0 bases and J by 5 bases, and 12 bases separated the two germline ends. The CDR3 is 16 residues long. The CDR3 coding sequence is TGTGCCAGCAGCGTAGCTCCTTCCTCAGATAATTCACCCCTCCACTTT. It encodes CASSVAPSSDNSPLHF.

The gene calls are TRBV5-5 and TRBJ1-5; 7 nucleotides agree with TRBD1. CDR3 length: 13 residues. Per germline, CDR1 SGHKS and CDR2 YYEKEE (reference sequence). The V gene end was trimmed by 0 bases and the J gene end by 15 bases; junction bases not matched to a gene: 9. The CDR3: CASSLGNAGQPHF. CDR3 nucleotide sequence: TGTGCCAGCAGCTTGGGAAATGCGGGACAGCCGCATTTT.

The rearrangement uses TRBV5-4 and TRBJ2-7; D call uncertain. This CDR3 contains 13 residues. Germline loops: CDR1 SGHNT, CDR2 YYREEE (reference sequence). V was pared by 0 bases and J by 5 bases, with 9 bases between. For the CDR3, the DNA is TGTGCCAGCAGCTTGGACCGGTCTCACGAGCAGTACTTC. Translation: CASSLDRSHEQYF. The full variable domain, completed using reference TRBV5-4 and TRBJ2-7, is ETGVTQSPTHLIKTRGQQVTLRCSSQSGHNTVSWYQQALGQGPQFIFQYYREEENGRGNFPPRFSGLQFPNYSSELNVNALELDDSALYLCASSLDRSHEQYFGPGTRLTVT.

J is TRBJ2-7 and V is TRBV28, with D perhaps matching TRBD1 (6 bases). The ends were cut back, 4 bases at V and 3 bases at J, with 10 bases in the middle. CDR1 is MDHEN, CDR2 SYDVKM, per germline. The CDR3 length is 13 residues. The chain's CDR3 is CASSSTGLYEQYF. In nucleotides, the CDR3 is TGTGCCAGCAGTTCAACAGGGCTCTACGAGCAGTACTTC.

The V and J genes are TRBV18 and TRBJ1-5; D might be TRBD1 (5 bases). The CDR3 totals 17 residues. V lost 1 base and J lost 7, with 20 bases in between. The germline V gene encodes CDR1 KGHSH and CDR2 LQKENI. In nucleotides, the CDR3 is TGTGCCAGCTCACCACTCCCCCAGGGAAGTTTAAAGCAGCCCCAGCATTTT. Encoded protein: CASSPLPQGSLKQPQHF.

This chain uses TRBV3-1 (or the pseudogene TRBV3-2) with TRBJ2-3, with 7 bases fitting TRBD1. The CDR3 has 14 residues. Trimming cost V 3 bases and J 4 bases; bases outside gene matches: 4. Germline CDR1 reads LGHDT; CDR2 reads YNNKEL (reference sequence). The CDR3 spells CASSQKQGSDTQYF. The CDR3 nucleotides read TGTGCCAGCAGCCAGAAACAGGGGTCAGATACGCAGTATTTT.

The chain is built from TRBV18 and TRBJ2-3; D may be TRBD1 (6 bases). With 1 base removed from V and 0 bases from J, the gap between germline ends came to 11 bases. There are 16 residues in the CDR3. The germline CDR1 and CDR2 sequences are KGHSH and LQKENI. CDR3 sequence reads: CASSPLETGSTDTQYF. The CDR3 nucleotides read TGTGCCAGCTCACCACTTGAGACAGGAAGCACAGATACGCAGTATTTT.

The genes are TRBV5-4 and TRBJ1-1, with D perhaps TRBD1 (5 bases). CDR3 length: 15 residues. The germline V gene has CDR1 SGHNT and CDR2 YYREEE (reference sequence). V lost 0 bases, J lost 2 bases, and 11 bases lay in between. CDR3: CASSLGSGANTEAFF. The CDR3 bases are TGTGCCAGCAGCTTGGGGAGCGGGGCAAACACTGAAGCTTTCTTT.

V is TRBV4-3 and J is TRBJ1-2; 9 bases agree with TRBD1. There are 14 residues in the CDR3. Germline loops: CDR1 LGHNA, CDR2 YSLEER. The V gene end was trimmed by 2 bases and the J gene end by 8 bases; junction bases not matched to a gene: 6. The CDR3 loop reads CASSQIGQGSGYTF. The CDR3 nucleotides are TGCGCCAGCAGCCAAATCGGACAGGGGAGCGGCTACACCTTC.

This rearrangement joins TRBV15 to TRBJ2-7; 8 bases map to TRBD2. CDR3 length: 14 residues. Germline assignment: CDR1 LNHNV and CDR2 YYDKDF (reference sequence). V lost 4 bases, J lost 4 bases, and 6 bases stayed unmatched. The CDR3 nucleotides read TGTGCCACCAGCAAGGGGTTAGCGGGGTACGAGCAGTACTTC. Its protein is CATSKGLAGYEQYF. Complete variable domain (other parts from reference TRBV15 and TRBJ2-7): DAMVIQNPRYQVTQFGKPVTLSCSQTLNHNVMYWYQQKSSQAPKLLFHYYDKDFNNEADTPDNFQSRRPNTSFCFLDIRSPGLGDTAMYLCATSKGLAGYEQYFGPGTRLTVT.

The chain employs TRBV5-5 and TRBJ1-2; 7 bases are a match to TRBD1. The CDR3 contains 13 residues. The germline V gene encodes CDR1 SGHKS and CDR2 YYEKEE (reference sequence). With 0 bases clipped from V and 8 bases from J, the junction kept 4 bases outside the gene matches. CDR3 in DNA: TGTGCCAGCAGCTTGGAAGGGGGCAGAGGCTACACCTTC. Its translation: CASSLEGGRGYTF.

The chain combines TRBV10-3 with TRBJ2-7, with 9 bases aligning to TRBD2. The CDR3 totals 14 residues. V gave up 10 bases and J gave up 2 bases; unmatched junction bases: 9. CDR1 is ENHRY and CDR2 is SYGVKD in the germline V gene. The CDR3 nucleotides read TGTGCCACCCTCTGGCTAGCGGGAACCTACGAGCAGTACTTC. Translation: CATLWLAGTYEQYF.

This clone is a singleton in its sample. This rearrangement joins TRBV5-6 to TRBJ2-5; TRBD1 aligns across 9 bases. V was pared by 0 bases and J by 4 bases, with 7 bases of the junction left unmatched. Germline-derived CDR1 and CDR2 are SGHDT and YYEEEE. CDR3 length: 16 residues. The CDR3 spells CASSLDGTGMGETQYF. CDR3 bases: TGTGCCAGCAGCTTGGATGGGACAGGGATGGGAGAGACCCAGTACTTC.

The rearrangement joins TRBV12-3 or TRBV12-4 to TRBJ2-7; TRBD2 is a possible D gene (5 bases). Trimming took off 1 base at V and 7 bases at J, with 11 bases between the two ends. CDR3 size: 13 residues. CDR3 residues: CASSLGGPGEQYF. CDR3 DNA: TGTGCCAGCAGTTTAGGAGGGCCGGGAGAGCAGTACTTC.

The rearrangement uses TRBV25-1 and TRBJ1-1, with 11 bases fitting TRBD1. The CDR3 is 13 residues long. CDR1 and CDR2 from the germline V gene are MGHDK and SYGVNS. The V gene end was trimmed by 6 bases and the J gene end by 4 bases; junction bases not matched to a gene: 1. The CDR3 region is CASSGTGGTEAFF. CDR3 bases: TGTGCCAGCAGCGGGACAGGGGGCACTGAAGCTTTCTTT.

This chain links TRBV10-3 with TRBJ2-1; TRBD2 matches 7 bases. This CDR3 has 13 residues. CDR1 and CDR2 (germline): ENHRY, SYGVKD. V lost 7 bases and J lost 4; bases outside the gene matches: 4. CDR3 bases: TGTGCCATCATGGGACTAACTTACAATGAGCAGTTCTTC. Amino acid sequence: CAIMGLTYNEQFF.

Turning to this clone: Germline is not matched at one junction end, which may reflect a read error. The chain links TRBV30 to TRBJ1-1, with 7 positions matching TRBD1. The CDR3 runs to 12 residues. Germline V CDR1 and CDR2: GTSNPN, SVGIG (reference sequence). The CDR3 spells CAWSATGQAYWF. CDR3 nucleotides: TGTGCCTGGAGTGCAACCGGACAGGCCTACTGGTTT.